This TCR beta chain emerged from a study of T cell responses to AZD1222 COVID-19 vaccine (TCRdb year 2021). Regarding the complete study: A total of 233 trial participants underwent TCR sequencing, of whom 200 to 220 received two doses of AZD1222 and 26 received two doses of the MenACWY control vaccine. Trial participants were enrolled by age into subgroups of 18-55, 56-69 and 70-plus years, and roughly 150, 30 and 60 TCR-sequenced participants, respectively, were included in these subgroups.

Notes on this clone: Its antigen has not been determined. No base quality information exists; no much larger clone differs at one position.

The germline V gene specifies SGHTA as CDR1 and FQGNSA as CDR2. The CDR3, cysteine through phenylalanine, is 15 amino acids long. The CDR3 DNA has 45 bases and is translated from base 1. After removal of 5 bases from V and 3 bases from J, the junction retains 4 bases not matched to a gene. The sample's time point, from its label and the paper: about 28 days (+/-7) after the second vaccine dose. The treatment or condition label for this specimen denotes: meningococcal conjugate vaccine given as trial control. Vaccinee samples came from UK trials COV001 and COV002, including a single-blind randomized controlled phase 2/3 trial of AZD1222 (ChAdOx1 nCoV-19) in healthy adults. For TCRbeta chain sequencing, PBMC samples were collected from trial participants at day 0 and at day 28 after the second dose. On the study overall, not on this receptor specifically: Vaccine-associated CD4 TCRs spanned the whole spike protein, with dominant responses in regions 160-218 and 743-854. Participants were mostly white British and included more females than males, and it was suggested by the authors that clonal diversity may have been underestimated. The 56-69-year group was small, and its depth increase did not reach significance, likely because of low power. Epitopes outside the regions mutated in the B.1.351 and B.1.1.7 variants were reportedly recognized by nearly half of the unique spike-specific TCRs. Spike-specific TCR breadth and depth rose significantly after two AZD1222 doses compared with day 0 and with MenACWY recipients. Because no day 14 peak-response samples were available, repertoires were characterized only after the peak T cell response. Conclusions about previously exposed vaccinees are limited because only five to seven AZD1222 recipients were SARS-CoV-2 seropositive at baseline.

The CDR3 regions of human TCRbeta chains were analyzed by immunosequencing. Processing in the source paper ran as follows. Repertoire TCRs were matched against a reference library of SARS-CoV-2-specific TCRs generated with the MIRA antigen-specificity platform. Breadth was defined as the fraction of unique TCRs that were SARS-CoV-2-associated, and depth was defined as the fraction of total T cells that were SARS-CoV-2-associated. Using the MIRA data, each spike-specific TCR was assigned both to the spike region to which the TCR was reactive and to a CD4 or CD8 class. Log10-transformed breadth and depth values were compared by one-way ANOVA with Sidak's multiple comparisons tests. TCRdb obtained this table from immuneACCESS and retained in-frame rearrangements with V and J assigned. These tables miss some clones; where compared with another copy, unresolved V genes account for less than half of the shortfall, and the remainder is unexplained. From that table come the V and J calls and clone size; the DNA was used to work out D and trimming. In all, the sample holds 100,000 to 150,000 clones, and 80% to 95% of those were seen once. The top ten constitute just over 4% of the sample.

The receptor chain draws on TRBV7-2 and TRBJ2-7; TRBD2 lines up with 13 middle nucleotides. The TCR comes from an adult who received the MenACWY meningococcal vaccine as a control. The sequenced sample was peripheral blood, obtained 28 days after the second dose of the MenACWY control vaccine. The base sequence is TGTGCCAGCAGCGGGACTAGCGGGACAAACTACGAGCAGTACTTC. It codes for CASSGTSGTNYEQYF. The CDR3, completed at both ends by the reference TRBV7-2 and TRBJ2-7 genes, gives the full variable domain GAGVSQSPSNKVTEKGKDVELRCDPISGHTALYWYRQSLGQGLEFLIYFQGNSAPDKSGLPSDRFSAERTGGSVSTLTIQRTQQEDSAVYLCASSGTSGTNYEQYFGPGTRLTVT.